A single sample is the source of the 6 T cell receptor beta chains below, sequenced in a study of blood T cells in healthy people across ages. It was with a sample-barcoded 5' primer and a J-beta primer mix that a second PCR of roughly 6 to 12 cycles was run. Via MiXCR, TCRdb re-called the 5' RACE reads, giving one row per CDR3 protein. The sample yields roughly 570,000 distinct CDR3 sequences, roughly a quarter seen once. The sample consisted of blood. The receptors were gathered from a woman in her 70s in good health.

This sequence joins TRBV18 and TRBJ2-2, with D perhaps TRBD1 (6 bases). CDR1 and CDR2 from the germline V gene are KGHSH and LQKENI. The CDR3 totals 17 residues. Trimming removed 6 bases at V and 0 bases at J, with 17 bases between. CDR3 coding DNA: TGTGCCAGCTCGCCTTCCGGGACAACTGCGAACACCGGGGAGCTGTTTTTT. This translates into CASSPSGTTANTGELFF. Based on the CDR3 plus reference TRBV18 and TRBJ2-2, the full variable domain is NAGVMQNPRHLVRRRGQEARLRCSPMKGHSHVYWYRQLPEEGLKFMVYLQKENIIDESGMPKERFSAEFPKEGPSILRIQQVVRGDSAAYFCASSPSGTTANTGELFFGEGSRLTVL.

This clonotype has only a few counts. The chain is built from TRBV11-2 and TRBJ2-7, with TRBD2 matching over 7 bases. Germline assignment: CDR1 SGHAT and CDR2 FQNNGV. The V and J ends lost 1 base and 2 bases, in that order; junction bases with no gene match: 5. CDR3 size: 15 residues. CDR3 loop: CASSLVASGAYEQYF. The CDR3 nucleotides are TGTGCCAGCAGCTTAGTTGCTAGCGGTGCCTACGAGCAGTACTTC.

Only a few counts were recorded for this clonotype. J is TRBJ2-7 and V is TRBV7-9; possibly TRBD2 for D (6 bases). CDR3 length equals 11 residues. Deletions cut 10 bases from V and 5 bases from J, with 12 bases between. Germline CDR1 SEHNR, CDR2 FQNEAQ (reference sequence). In DNA form, the CDR3 reads TGTGCCATCGCGGGGTACGACGAGCAGTACTTC. Translating gives CAIAGYDEQYF.

This clonotype was picked up a small number of times. This sequence joins TRBV7-9 and TRBJ2-5; weak D call: TRBD1 (6 bases). The CDR3 loop spans 15 amino acids. In germline, CDR1 is SEHNR, CDR2 FQNEAQ (reference sequence). Trimming removed 2 bases at V and 1 base at J, with 11 bases between. CDR3 coding DNA: TGTGCCAGCAGCTTAAGAACAGGGACCCAAGAGACCCAGTACTTC. Amino acid sequence: CASSLRTGTQETQYF.

This clonotype has at least ten counts. The genes are TRBV28 and TRBJ2-4; D is ambiguous. Trimming shortened V by 5 bases and J by 0 bases, and 17 bases separated the two germline ends. There are 17 residues in the CDR3. Germline CDR1 reads MDHEN; CDR2 reads SYDVKM. CDR3 DNA: TGTGCCAGCAGTCCCCCAGACTCCTTCTCAGCCAAAAACATTCAGTACTTC. Translating gives CASSPPDSFSAKNIQYF.

The table lists this clonotype with a few counts. At one boundary the junction diverges from the germline segment, which might be a read error. The V and J genes are TRBV4-3 and TRBJ2-6; tentatively, D is TRBD1 or TRBD2 (5 bases each). Germline V gene data show CDR1 as LGHNA and CDR2 as YSLEER. CDR3 length equals 15 residues. The CDR3: CASSRDGSGANVQTF. The CDR3 DNA follows: TGCGCCAGCAGCCGGGACGGCTCTGGGGCCAACGTCCAGACTTTC.